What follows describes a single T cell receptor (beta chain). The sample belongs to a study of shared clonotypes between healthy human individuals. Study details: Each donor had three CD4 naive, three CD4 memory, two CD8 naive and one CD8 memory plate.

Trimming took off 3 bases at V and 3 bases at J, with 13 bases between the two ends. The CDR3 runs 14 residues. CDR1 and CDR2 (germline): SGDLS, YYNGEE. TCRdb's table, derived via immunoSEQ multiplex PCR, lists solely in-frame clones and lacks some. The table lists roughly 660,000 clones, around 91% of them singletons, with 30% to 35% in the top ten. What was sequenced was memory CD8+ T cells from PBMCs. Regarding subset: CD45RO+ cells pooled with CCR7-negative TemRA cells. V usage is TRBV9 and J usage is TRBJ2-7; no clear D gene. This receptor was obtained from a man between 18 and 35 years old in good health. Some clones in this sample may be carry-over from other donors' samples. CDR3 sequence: CASSAESYNYEQYF. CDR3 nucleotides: TGTGCCAGCAGCGCCGAATCCTACAACTACGAGCAGTACTTC.